The rows below give T cell receptor beta chains drawn from one sample of a study of blood T cell repertoires in COVID-19. Only in-frame clones appear in the TCRdb table, and some are missing; sequencing was by immunoSEQ multiplex PCR. The table records about 53,000 clones, approximately 82% of them present only once. The sample comprised peripheral blood. Receptors originate from a human donor in a cohort sampled during active COVID-19. Each CDR3 is given with its conserved first and last residue. The D gene is left open where the match is weak. Clone size appears in some rows only: once, few, many, or a class for an expanded clone.

v_gene: TRBV7-6
d_gene: TRBD2
abundance: -
j_gene: TRBJ2-3
CDR3nt: TGTGCCAGCAGCTTGGTGGGGGCTAGCGGGGACCCAACTGCAGATACGCAGTATTTT
CDR3aa: CASSLVGASGDPTADTQYF

v_gene: TRBV5-4
d_gene: TRBD2
abundance: -
j_gene: TRBJ2-3
CDR3nt: TGTGCCAGCAGCCGACTAGCGGGGGACACAGATACGCAGTATTTT
CDR3aa: CASSRLAGDTDTQYF

v_gene: TRBV11-2
d_gene: -
abundance: -
j_gene: TRBJ1-6
CDR3nt: TGTGCCAGCAGCTTAGAGGTCGGGGGGCATTCACCCCTCCACTTT
CDR3aa: CASSLEVGGHSPLHF

v_gene: TRBV2
d_gene: TRBD2
abundance: -
j_gene: TRBJ2-6
CDR3nt: TGTGCCAGCAGTCGATTAGCGGGAGGGTCCGCTGGGGCCAACGTCCTGACTTTC
CDR3aa: CASSRLAGGSAGANVLTF

v_gene: TRBV27
d_gene: TRBD2
abundance: once
j_gene: TRBJ2-3
CDR3nt: TGTGCCACCCAGGCGGGAGGCTTTAGCACAGATACGCAGTATTTT
CDR3aa: CATQAGGFSTDTQYF

v_gene: TRBV9
d_gene: -
abundance: few
j_gene: TRBJ1-1
CDR3nt: TGTGCCAGCAGCGTAGTAGACAGTGGTGAAGCTTTCTTT
CDR3aa: CASSVVDSGEAFF

v_gene: TRBV18
d_gene: TRBD1
abundance: -
j_gene: TRBJ2-7
CDR3nt: TGTGCCAGCTCACGACTCCCCTCGACAGGGACCTACGAGCAGTACTTC
CDR3aa: CASSRLPSTGTYEQYF

v_gene: TRBV28
d_gene: TRBD1
abundance: few
j_gene: TRBJ1-2
CDR3nt: TGTGCCAGCAGTTCGCCAGGGGGCGCTGGGCGGCGTGGCTACACCTTC
CDR3aa: CASSSPGGAGRRGYTF

v_gene: TRBV19
d_gene: TRBD2
abundance: -
j_gene: TRBJ2-7
CDR3nt: TGTGCCAGTAGCTGGGGACTAGCGGGAGCAAACTCCTACGAGCAGTACTTC
CDR3aa: CASSWGLAGANSYEQYF

v_gene: TRBV14
d_gene: -
abundance: once
j_gene: TRBJ2-2
CDR3nt: TGTGCCAGCAGCCTCCAAATCGGGGAGCTGTTTTTT
CDR3aa: CASSLQIGELFF

v_gene: TRBV29-1
d_gene: -
abundance: -
j_gene: TRBJ1-1
CDR3nt: TGCAGCGTGCAGCGAGGGGGTGACACTGAAGCTTTCTTT
CDR3aa: CSVQRGGDTEAFF

v_gene: TRBV2
d_gene: -
abundance: -
j_gene: TRBJ2-1
CDR3nt: TGTGCCAGCAGAGAGGACACGACAGGTGAGCAGTTCTTC
CDR3aa: CASREDTTGEQFF

v_gene: TRBV11-2
d_gene: -
abundance: -
j_gene: TRBJ1-2
CDR3nt: TGTGCCAGCAGCTTAGATATCGGAGGGGGCTACACCTTC
CDR3aa: CASSLDIGGGYTF

v_gene: TRBV12-3/TRBV12-4
d_gene: -
abundance: -
j_gene: TRBJ1-1
CDR3nt: TGTGCCAGCAGTTTATCGGGCACTGAAGCTTTCTTT
CDR3aa: CASSLSGTEAFF

v_gene: TRBV3-1/TRBV3-2
d_gene: -
abundance: -
j_gene: TRBJ2-1
CDR3nt: TGTGCCAGCAACCTAGCCCCCCCCCGGGCCTACAATGAGCAGTTCTTC
CDR3aa: CASNLAPPRAYNEQFF

v_gene: TRBV4-3
d_gene: TRBD2
abundance: -
j_gene: TRBJ2-3
CDR3nt: TGCGCCAGCAGCCAGGGTATTGCGGGGGAGATCGTAACGGCAGATACGCAGTATTTT
CDR3aa: CASSQGIAGEIVTADTQYF

v_gene: TRBV20-1
d_gene: -
abundance: -
j_gene: TRBJ2-1
CDR3nt: TGCAGTGCCAGGACTGTGAATGAGCAGTTCTTC
CDR3aa: CSARTVNEQFF

v_gene: TRBV6-2/TRBV6-3
d_gene: -
abundance: once
j_gene: TRBJ2-2
CDR3nt: TGTGCCAGCAGTTCAGCCGGGGAGCTGTTTTTT
CDR3aa: CASSSAGELFF

v_gene: TRBV12-3/TRBV12-4
d_gene: -
abundance: -
j_gene: TRBJ2-5
CDR3nt: TGTGCCAGCAGTTTCCTAGCTCAAGAGACCCAGTACTTC
CDR3aa: CASSFLAQETQYF

v_gene: TRBV5-6
d_gene: -
abundance: -
j_gene: TRBJ1-2
CDR3nt: TGTGCCAGCAGCTCAGTTTCCGACAGGTCCTATGGCTACACCTTC
CDR3aa: CASSSVSDRSYGYTF

v_gene: TRBV28
d_gene: -
abundance: -
j_gene: TRBJ2-1
CDR3nt: TGTGCCAGCCAAAACTACAATGAGCAGTTCTTC
CDR3aa: CASQNYNEQFF

v_gene: TRBV27
d_gene: -
abundance: -
j_gene: TRBJ2-7
CDR3nt: TGTGCCAGCAGTTCGGGCCAAGGGGGATTCTACGAGCAGTACTTC
CDR3aa: CASSSGQGGFYEQYF

v_gene: TRBV5-4
d_gene: -
abundance: -
j_gene: TRBJ1-4
CDR3nt: TGTGCCAGCAGCTCCGGGACATCTTACAATCGGGGTAATGAAAAACTGTTTTTT
CDR3aa: CASSSGTSYNRGNEKLFF

v_gene: TRBV28
d_gene: TRBD1
abundance: -
j_gene: TRBJ1-6
CDR3nt: TGTGCCAGCAGTCCGTCCCCCCGGACAGGGTATGGGGTAGTTTTCGGTTCACCCCTCCACTTT
CDR3aa: CASSPSPRTGYGVVFGSPLHF

v_gene: TRBV5-1
d_gene: TRBD1
abundance: -
j_gene: TRBJ2-2
CDR3nt: TGCGCCAGCAGTCGGACAGGGGGACACACCGGGGAGCTGTTTTTT
CDR3aa: CASSRTGGHTGELFF

v_gene: TRBV6-6
d_gene: TRBD1
abundance: -
j_gene: TRBJ1-6
CDR3nt: TGTGCCAGCAGCCCGGGACAGGTTGGCTCACCCCTCCACTTT
CDR3aa: CASSPGQVGSPLHF

v_gene: TRBV5-4
d_gene: -
abundance: many
j_gene: TRBJ2-3
CDR3nt: TGTGCCAGCAGCTTGGGAGGGGGATCCACAGATACGCAGTATTTT
CDR3aa: CASSLGGGSTDTQYF

v_gene: TRBV27
d_gene: -
abundance: -
j_gene: TRBJ1-1
CDR3nt: TGTGCCTCACAGGGAGGGACGAACACTGAAGCTTTCTTT
CDR3aa: CASQGGTNTEAFF

v_gene: TRBV9
d_gene: -
abundance: -
j_gene: TRBJ2-3
CDR3nt: TGTGCCAGCAGCCACAGGGGGGGGACAGATACGCAGTATTTT
CDR3aa: CASSHRGGTDTQYF

v_gene: TRBV11-2
d_gene: -
abundance: once
j_gene: TRBJ2-7
CDR3nt: TGTGCCAGCAGCTTAGAGGAGCGCTACGAGCAGTACTTC
CDR3aa: CASSLEERYEQYF

v_gene: TRBV18
d_gene: TRBD1
abundance: -
j_gene: TRBJ1-1
CDR3nt: TGTGCCAGCTCACCCCGCGGGCAGGGGGCGAACACTGAAGCTTTCTTT
CDR3aa: CASSPRGQGANTEAFF

v_gene: TRBV5-6
d_gene: -
abundance: few
j_gene: TRBJ1-1
CDR3nt: TGTGCCAGCAGCTTAGGGATGGGAGTGACTGAAGCTTTCTTT
CDR3aa: CASSLGMGVTEAFF

v_gene: TRBV19
d_gene: -
abundance: -
j_gene: TRBJ2-7
CDR3nt: TGTGCCAGTAGTATTGTCTACAGTGACTCCTACGAGCAGTACTTC
CDR3aa: CASSIVYSDSYEQYF

v_gene: TRBV19
d_gene: -
abundance: -
j_gene: TRBJ2-1
CDR3nt: TGTGCCAGTAGTATCGGGGGGCGTAATCAGCAGTTCTTC
CDR3aa: CASSIGGRNQQFF

v_gene: TRBV7-9
d_gene: TRBD1
abundance: few
j_gene: TRBJ1-6
CDR3nt: TGTGCCAGCAGCCGCCCCGGGACAGGGGATTCACCCCTCCACTTT
CDR3aa: CASSRPGTGDSPLHF

v_gene: TRBV2
d_gene: TRBD1
abundance: once
j_gene: TRBJ2-5
CDR3nt: TGTGCCAGCAGCCCCGACAGGGGGGGACAAGAGACCCAGTACTTC
CDR3aa: CASSPDRGGQETQYF

v_gene: TRBV3-1/TRBV3-2
d_gene: TRBD2
abundance: -
j_gene: TRBJ2-7
CDR3nt: TGTGCCAGCAGCCTTAGCGGGCGCGAGCAGTACTTC
CDR3aa: CASSLSGREQYF

v_gene: TRBV6-2/TRBV6-3
d_gene: TRBD2
abundance: -
j_gene: TRBJ2-7
CDR3nt: TGTGCCAGCAGTACCATAGGACTAGCGGGGCGGTACGAGCAGTACTTC
CDR3aa: CASSTIGLAGRYEQYF

v_gene: TRBV4-3
d_gene: -
abundance: -
j_gene: TRBJ1-2
CDR3nt: TGCGCCAGCAGCCAAGAAACACGGGGTTATGGCTACACCTTC
CDR3aa: CASSQETRGYGYTF

v_gene: TRBV6-2/TRBV6-3
d_gene: -
abundance: -
j_gene: TRBJ1-5
CDR3nt: TGTGCCAGCAGTCCGAGCTATGGGCGCAATCAGCCCCAGCATTTT
CDR3aa: CASSPSYGRNQPQHF

v_gene: TRBV6-5
d_gene: TRBD1
abundance: -
j_gene: TRBJ2-7
CDR3nt: TGTGCCAGCACCCTAAAGAAGACAGGGGTCTACGAGCAGTACTTC
CDR3aa: CASTLKKTGVYEQYF

v_gene: TRBV6-6
d_gene: -
abundance: -
j_gene: TRBJ1-2
CDR3nt: TGTGCCAGCAGTCCGACAGGTGGCTACACCTTC
CDR3aa: CASSPTGGYTF

v_gene: TRBV9
d_gene: TRBD2
abundance: -
j_gene: TRBJ2-7
CDR3nt: TGTGCCAGCAGCGCCACACTAGCGGGAATCCACGAGCAGTACTTC
CDR3aa: CASSATLAGIHEQYF

v_gene: TRBV15
d_gene: TRBD1
abundance: -
j_gene: TRBJ1-1
CDR3nt: TGTGCCACCAGGAGGGGGCTCGGCACTGAAGCTTTCTTT
CDR3aa: CATRRGLGTEAFF

v_gene: TRBV18
d_gene: -
abundance: medium-sized
j_gene: TRBJ2-5
CDR3nt: TGTGCCAGCTCACCCGGGGGAGGAGAGGAGACCCAGTACTTC
CDR3aa: CASSPGGGEETQYF

v_gene: TRBV10-2
d_gene: TRBD1
abundance: -
j_gene: TRBJ2-1
CDR3nt: TGCGCCAGCAGCGCAGTCCTCCCTCGGGACAGGGGTCGAAATGAGCAGTTCTTC
CDR3aa: CASSAVLPRDRGRNEQFF

v_gene: TRBV19
d_gene: -
abundance: -
j_gene: TRBJ1-5
CDR3nt: TGTGCCGGCTCACAGGGCCCCTGGGGTCAGCCCCAGCATTTT
CDR3aa: CAGSQGPWGQPQHF

v_gene: TRBV30
d_gene: -
abundance: -
j_gene: TRBJ1-2
CDR3nt: TGTGCCTGGAGTCCAGGGTCCTATGGCTACACCTTC
CDR3aa: CAWSPGSYGYTF

v_gene: TRBV3-1/TRBV3-2
d_gene: -
abundance: few
j_gene: TRBJ2-7
CDR3nt: TGTGCCAGCAGGCCAGAAGCGGGCTACGAGCAGTACTTC
CDR3aa: CASRPEAGYEQYF

v_gene: TRBV3-1/TRBV3-2
d_gene: -
abundance: -
j_gene: TRBJ1-4
CDR3nt: TGTGCCAGCAGCCAAGCACCCGGCGGGCTTAATGAAAAACTGTTTTTT
CDR3aa: CASSQAPGGLNEKLFF

v_gene: TRBV18
d_gene: TRBD2
abundance: -
j_gene: TRBJ2-7
CDR3nt: TGTGCCAGCTCGCCGACTAGCGGGGGGGCCTCCGAGCAGTACTTC
CDR3aa: CASSPTSGGASEQYF

v_gene: TRBV6-1
d_gene: TRBD1
abundance: few
j_gene: TRBJ1-2
CDR3nt: TGTGCCAGCAGTGATTGGACAGGACAGAACTATGGCTACACCTTC
CDR3aa: CASSDWTGQNYGYTF

v_gene: TRBV13
d_gene: -
abundance: -
j_gene: TRBJ2-3
CDR3nt: TGTGCCAGCAGCTTAGGCCGAGATACGCAGTATTTT
CDR3aa: CASSLGRDTQYF